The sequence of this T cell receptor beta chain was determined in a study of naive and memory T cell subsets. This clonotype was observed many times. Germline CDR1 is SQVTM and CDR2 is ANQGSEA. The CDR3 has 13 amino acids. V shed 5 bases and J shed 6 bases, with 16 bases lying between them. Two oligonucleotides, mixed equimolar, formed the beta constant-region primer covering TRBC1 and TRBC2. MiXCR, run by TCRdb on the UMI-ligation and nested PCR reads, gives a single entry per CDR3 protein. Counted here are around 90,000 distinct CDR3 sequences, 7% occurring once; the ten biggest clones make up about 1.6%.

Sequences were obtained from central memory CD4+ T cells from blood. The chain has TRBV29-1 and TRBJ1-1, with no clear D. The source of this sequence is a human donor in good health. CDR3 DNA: TGCAGCGTTACCACTAGGAACGGCGCTGAAGCTTTCTTT. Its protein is CSVTTRNGAEAFF.